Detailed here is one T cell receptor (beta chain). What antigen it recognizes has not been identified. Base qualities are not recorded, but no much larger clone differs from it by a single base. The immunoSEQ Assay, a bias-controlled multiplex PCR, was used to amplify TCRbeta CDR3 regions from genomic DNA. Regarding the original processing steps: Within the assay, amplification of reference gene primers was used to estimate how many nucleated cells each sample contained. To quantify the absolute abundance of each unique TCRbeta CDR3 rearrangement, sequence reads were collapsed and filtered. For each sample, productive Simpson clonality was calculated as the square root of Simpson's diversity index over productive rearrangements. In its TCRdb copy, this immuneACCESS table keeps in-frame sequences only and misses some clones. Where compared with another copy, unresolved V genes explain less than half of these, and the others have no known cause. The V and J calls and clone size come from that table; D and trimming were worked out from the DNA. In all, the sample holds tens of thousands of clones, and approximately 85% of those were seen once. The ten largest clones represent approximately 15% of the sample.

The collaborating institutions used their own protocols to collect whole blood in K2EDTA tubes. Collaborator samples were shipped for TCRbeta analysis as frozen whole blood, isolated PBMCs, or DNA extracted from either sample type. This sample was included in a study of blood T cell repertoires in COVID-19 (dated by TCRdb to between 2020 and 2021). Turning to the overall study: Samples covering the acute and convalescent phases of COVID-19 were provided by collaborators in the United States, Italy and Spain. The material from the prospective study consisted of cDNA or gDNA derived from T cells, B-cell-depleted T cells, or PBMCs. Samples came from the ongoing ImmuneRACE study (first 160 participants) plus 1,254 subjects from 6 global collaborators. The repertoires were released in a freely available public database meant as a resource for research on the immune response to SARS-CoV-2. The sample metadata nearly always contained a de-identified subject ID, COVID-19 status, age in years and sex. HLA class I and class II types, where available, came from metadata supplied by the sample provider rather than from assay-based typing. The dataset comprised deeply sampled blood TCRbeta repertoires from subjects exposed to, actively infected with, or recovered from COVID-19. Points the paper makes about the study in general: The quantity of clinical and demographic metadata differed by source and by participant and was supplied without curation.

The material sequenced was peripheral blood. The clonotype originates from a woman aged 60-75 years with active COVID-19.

The base sequence is TGCGCCAGCAGCTTGGATCCAGCGGGATTGTCCTACGAGCAGTACTTC. Its protein reads: CASSLDPAGLSYEQYF. The V and J segments used are TRBV5-1 and TRBJ2-7, and TRBD2 aligns with 7 junction nucleotides. The CDR3 contains 16 residues, cysteine and phenylalanine counted. Of all the DNA, just the CDR3 is kept, 48 bases in frame from base 1. CDR1 is given as SGHRS and CDR2 as YFSETQ, both from the germline V gene. Trimming leaves V shorter by 0 bases and J shorter by 1 base, with the junction holding 7 bases beyond the gene matches. With all but the CDR3 taken from the reference TRBV5-1 and TRBJ2-7 genes, the full variable domain is: KAGVTQTPRYLIKTRGQQVTLSCSPISGHRSVSWYQQTPGQGLQFLFEYFSETQRNKGNFPGRFSGRQFSNSRSEMNVSTLELGDSALYLCASSLDPAGLSYEQYFGPGTRLTVT.